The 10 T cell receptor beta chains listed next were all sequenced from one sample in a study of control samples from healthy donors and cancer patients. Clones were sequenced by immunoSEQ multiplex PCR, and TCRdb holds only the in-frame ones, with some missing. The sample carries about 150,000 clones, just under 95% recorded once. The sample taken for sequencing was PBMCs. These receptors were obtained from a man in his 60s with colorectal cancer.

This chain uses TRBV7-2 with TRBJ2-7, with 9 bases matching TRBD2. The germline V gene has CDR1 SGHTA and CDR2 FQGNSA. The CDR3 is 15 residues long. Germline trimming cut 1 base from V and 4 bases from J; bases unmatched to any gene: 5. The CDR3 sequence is CASSLGSSGTYEQYF. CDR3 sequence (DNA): TGTGCCAGCAGCTTAGGGTCTAGCGGGACTTACGAGCAGTACTTC.

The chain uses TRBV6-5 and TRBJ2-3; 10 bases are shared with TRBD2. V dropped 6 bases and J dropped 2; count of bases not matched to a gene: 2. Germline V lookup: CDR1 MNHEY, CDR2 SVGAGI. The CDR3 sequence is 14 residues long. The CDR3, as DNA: TGTGCCAGCAGACTAGCGGGACCCACAGATACGCAGTATTTT. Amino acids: CASRLAGPTDTQYF.

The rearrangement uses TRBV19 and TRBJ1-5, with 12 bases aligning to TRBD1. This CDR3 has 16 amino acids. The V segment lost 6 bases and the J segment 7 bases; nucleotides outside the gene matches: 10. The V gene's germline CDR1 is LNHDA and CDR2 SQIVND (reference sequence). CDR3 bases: TGTGCCAGTAGAAATCCGGGACAGGGGGCGAAGCAGCCCCAGCATTTT. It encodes CASRNPGQGAKQPQHF.

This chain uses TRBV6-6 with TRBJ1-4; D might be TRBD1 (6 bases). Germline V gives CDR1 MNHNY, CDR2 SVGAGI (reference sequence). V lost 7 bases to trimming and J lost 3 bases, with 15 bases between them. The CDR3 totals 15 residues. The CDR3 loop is CASIPRWTANEKLFF. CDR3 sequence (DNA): TGTGCCAGCATTCCCCGGTGGACAGCTAATGAAAAACTGTTTTTT.

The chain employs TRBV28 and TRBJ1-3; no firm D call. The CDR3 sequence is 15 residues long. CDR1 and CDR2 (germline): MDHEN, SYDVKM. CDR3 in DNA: TGTGCATCTTTGGGCCCGGCGAGCTCTGGAAACACCATATATTTT. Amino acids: CASLGPASSGNTIYF.

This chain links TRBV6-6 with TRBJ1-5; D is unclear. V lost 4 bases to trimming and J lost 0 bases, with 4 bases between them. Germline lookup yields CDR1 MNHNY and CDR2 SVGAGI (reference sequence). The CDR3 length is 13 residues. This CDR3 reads CASSSNSNQPQHF. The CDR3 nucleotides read TGTGCCAGCAGTTCCAATAGCAATCAGCCCCAGCATTTT.

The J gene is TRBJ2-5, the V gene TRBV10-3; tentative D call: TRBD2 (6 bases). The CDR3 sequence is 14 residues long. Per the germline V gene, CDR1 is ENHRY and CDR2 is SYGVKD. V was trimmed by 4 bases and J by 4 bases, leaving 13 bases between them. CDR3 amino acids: CAISVGGRLETQYF. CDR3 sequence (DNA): TGTGCCATCAGTGTCGGGGGACGACTAGAGACCCAGTACTTC.

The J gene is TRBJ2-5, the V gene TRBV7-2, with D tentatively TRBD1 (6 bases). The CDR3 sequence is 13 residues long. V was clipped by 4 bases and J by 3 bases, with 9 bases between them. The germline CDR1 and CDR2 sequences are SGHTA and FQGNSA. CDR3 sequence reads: CASSSQGKETQYF. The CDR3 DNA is TGTGCCAGCAGCTCACAGGGAAAAGAGACCCAGTACTTC.

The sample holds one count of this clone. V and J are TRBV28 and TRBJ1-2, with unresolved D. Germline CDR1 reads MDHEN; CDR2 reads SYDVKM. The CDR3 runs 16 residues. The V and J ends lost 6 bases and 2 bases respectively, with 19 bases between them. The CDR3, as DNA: TGTGCCAGCAGGCTATCTACGGAGGGAAGGAACTATGGCTACACCTTC. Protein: CASRLSTEGRNYGYTF.

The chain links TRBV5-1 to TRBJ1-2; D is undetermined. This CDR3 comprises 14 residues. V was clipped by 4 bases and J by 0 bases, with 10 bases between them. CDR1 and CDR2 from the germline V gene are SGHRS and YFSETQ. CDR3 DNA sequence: TGCGCCAGCAGCCCTGGAAGCTCTAACTATGGCTACACCTTC. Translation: CASSPGSSNYGYTF.